These T cell receptor beta chains were read from a single sample in a study of CD8 T cells in ankylosing spondylitis. MiXCR was run by TCRdb on the 5' RACE reads, yielding one entry per CDR3 protein. The top ten hold 15% to 20% of the sample, which has fewer than 750,000 distinct CDR3 sequences, about 20% seen once. What was sequenced was blood, either unsorted or a sorted T cell fraction (not recorded which). These receptors all stem from a male donor with ankylosing spondylitis. Each CDR3 is given with its conserved first and last residue. D genes are given only for firm matches. Rows give clone size only sometimes, using once, few, many, or a class for an expanded clone.

cdr3_aa cdr3_nt j_call d_call v_call clone_size
CASSPRLAGRAYNEQFF TGTGCCAGCAGCCCCCGACTAGCGGGGAGGGCCTACAATGAGCAGTTCTTC TRBJ2-1 TRBD2 TRBV4-2 -
CASSLSFWGAKNTGELFF TGTGCCAGCAGCTTAAGTTTCTGGGGTGCAAAGAACACCGGGGAGCTGTTTTTT TRBJ2-2 - TRBV11-2 -
CASSEDGWWGSLNTEAFF TGTGCCAGCAGTGAAGACGGGTGGTGGGGCAGCTTGAACACTGAAGCTTTCTTT TRBJ1-1 - TRBV6-1 few
CASQGDTGELFF TGTGCCAGCCAGGGGGACACCGGGGAGCTGTTTTTT TRBJ2-2 TRBD1 TRBV7-3 -
CASSLALAGRGYTF TGTGCCAGCAGCTTAGCGCTGGCAGGGCGAGGCTACACCTTC TRBJ1-2 - TRBV7-9 -
CASSTGGAGEQYF TGTGCCAGCAGTACTGGGGGGGCTGGCGAGCAGTACTTC TRBJ2-7 - TRBV12-3/TRBV12-4 few
CASRAGAGRPQHF TGTGCCAGCAGGGCCGGTGCTGGGCGGCCCCAGCATTTT TRBJ1-5 - TRBV12-3/TRBV12-4 -
CASSPRLSYEQYF TGTGCCAGCAGCCCCCGTCTGTCCTACGAGCAGTACTTC TRBJ2-7 - TRBV9 many
CSAPIHGKHTIYF TGCAGTGCTCCTATCCACGGGAAGCACACCATATATTTT TRBJ1-3 - TRBV20-1 few
CASSIYGQGDYGYTF TGTGCCAGCAGTATCTATGGACAGGGTGACTATGGCTACACCTTC TRBJ1-2 TRBD1 TRBV2 -
CSAGLAGGIETQYF TGCAGTGCGGGACTAGCGGGGGGGATAGAGACCCAGTACTTC TRBJ2-5 TRBD2 TRBV20-1 many
CASSYSAAGGYNEQFF TGTGCCAGCAGTTACTCTGCGGCGGGGGGGTACAATGAGCAGTTCTTC TRBJ2-1 TRBD2 TRBV6-5 -
CSAPTGGGETQYF TGCAGTGCCCCAACAGGGGGAGGAGAGACCCAGTACTTC TRBJ2-5 TRBD1 TRBV20-1 -
CSARDYLAGYTGELFF TGCAGTGCTAGAGATTACCTAGCGGGATACACCGGGGAGCTGTTTTTT TRBJ2-2 TRBD2 TRBV20-1 few
CASHGGSVSYNEQFF TGTGCCTCTCATGGGGGGTCGGTGTCCTACAATGAGCAGTTCTTC TRBJ2-1 - TRBV5-6 few
CASSELAGPYEQYF TGCGCCAGCAGTGAACTAGCGGGGCCCTACGAGCAGTACTTC TRBJ2-7 TRBD2 TRBV10-2 -
CASRLGSGVAYEQYF TGCGCCAGCAGGCTCGGCTCTGGGGTGGCCTACGAGCAGTACTTC TRBJ2-7 - TRBV5-1 -
CASSLLAGVQFF TGTGCCAGCAGCTTACTGGCGGGAGTACAGTTCTTC TRBJ2-1 TRBD2 TRBV7-3 -
CASSPNRGPQHF TGTGCCAGCAGTCCCAACAGGGGGCCCCAGCATTTT TRBJ1-5 TRBD1 TRBV12-3/TRBV12-4 many
CASSLRPVAGGVREETQYF TGTGCCAGCAGCTTAAGGCCCGTAGCGGGAGGGGTAAGGGAAGAGACCCAGTACTTC TRBJ2-5 TRBD2 TRBV11-2 few
CSVSSGGSDYNSYEQYF TGCAGCGTGTCAAGCGGGGGGTCCGACTATAACTCCTACGAGCAGTACTTC TRBJ2-7 TRBD2 TRBV29-1 few
CASSTRQGNTIYF TGCGCCAGCAGCACCCGACAGGGAAACACCATATATTTT TRBJ1-3 - TRBV5-1 -
CASSARLAGPYEQYF TGTGCCAGCAGCGCCCGACTAGCGGGGCCGTACGAGCAGTACTTC TRBJ2-7 TRBD2 TRBV7-9 -
CASSLVYSEGVGFF TGTGCCAGCAGCTTAGTTTACAGCGAGGGGGTTGGGTTCTTC TRBJ2-1 - TRBV7-2 -
CSARGGTGVRNEQFF TGCAGTGCTAGAGGGGGGACAGGGGTTCGCAATGAGCAGTTCTTC TRBJ2-1 TRBD1 TRBV20-1 -
CASSLASMGPGNTIYF TGTGCCAGCAGCTTAGCTTCTATGGGGCCTGGAAACACCATATATTTT TRBJ1-3 - TRBV7-6 -
CASSSGGGGYTF TGTGCCAGCAGTTCCGGCGGTGGTGGCTACACCTTC TRBJ1-2 - TRBV12-3/TRBV12-4 few
CASRGGDSYGYTF TGTGCCAGCAGGGGAGGGGACAGCTATGGCTACACCTTC TRBJ1-2 TRBD1 TRBV7-9 -
CATSDLSSGEGRFEQFF TGTGCCACCAGTGATTTGTCTAGCGGAGAGGGTCGGTTTGAGCAGTTCTTC TRBJ2-1 TRBD2 TRBV24-1 -
CASSQDTSRWGANVLTF TGCGCCAGCAGCCAAGATACGTCCCGGTGGGGGGCCAACGTCCTGACTTTC TRBJ2-6 - TRBV4-3 -
CASSYSRGGWPQHF TGTGCCAGCAGTTATTCTCGGGGTGGGTGGCCCCAGCATTTT TRBJ1-5 - TRBV27 many
CASSLSGGKSSSYNEQFF TGTGCCAGCAGTTTATCGGGAGGGAAATCGAGCTCCTACAATGAGCAGTTCTTC TRBJ2-1 TRBD2 TRBV12-3/TRBV12-4 -
CASSLSGDLYNEQFF TGTGCCAGCAGTTTGTCGGGGGACCTATACAATGAGCAGTTCTTC TRBJ2-1 - TRBV27 -
CASSPASPNEKLFF TGCGCCAGCTCCCCGGCTTCCCCTAATGAAAAACTGTTTTTT TRBJ1-4 - TRBV5-1 few
CASSLEGHPGGNTEAFF TGCGCCAGCAGCTTGGAAGGCCACCCCGGAGGGAACACTGAAGCTTTCTTT TRBJ1-1 - TRBV5-1 few
CASGSGDIGNEQFF TGTGCCAGCGGGTCGGGGGACATTGGCAATGAGCAGTTCTTC TRBJ2-1 - TRBV9 few
CASSYSGGGGYTF TGTGCCAGCAGTTACTCTGGGGGTGGTGGCTACACCTTC TRBJ1-2 - TRBV6-5 few
CSAQKQGAHSNQPQHF TGCAGTGCCCAGAAACAGGGGGCGCATAGCAATCAGCCCCAGCATTTT TRBJ1-5 TRBD1 TRBV20-1 many